This T cell receptor (beta chain) was captured by sequencing in a study of blood T cell repertoires in COVID-19. Across the study: The study drew acute and convalescent COVID-19 samples from the United States, Italy and Spain. Sources were T cells, B-cell-depleted T cells, or PBMCs; the material itself was cDNA or gDNA.

V was clipped by 8 bases and J by 1 base, with 15 bases between them. This CDR3 has 15 amino acids. Germline V CDR1 and CDR2: MDHEN, SYDVKM. In the original analysis: Cell counts per sample came from amplifying reference gene primers. Clones were sequenced by immunoSEQ multiplex PCR, and TCRdb holds only the in-frame ones, with some missing. V and J calls and clone size come straight from that table; D and trimming were deduced from the DNA. The sample lists about 310,000 clones; around nine tenths were seen once. The clonotype originates from a man between 45 and 60 years old with active or convalescent COVID-19. Sequences were obtained from peripheral blood. The chain recombines TRBV28 with TRBJ1-5; no firm D call. In nucleotides, the CDR3 is TGTGCCAGCGCTAGATGGGGAGGGAGCAATCAGCCCCAGCATTTT. It codes for CASARWGGSNQPQHF.